The 29 T cell receptor beta chains presented below share a single source sample, sequenced in a study of blood T cell repertoires in COVID-19. TCRdb's copy holds only in-frame clones and misses some; the assay was immunoSEQ multiplex PCR. Seen here are more than 85,000 clones, approximately 80% observed once, and the top ten hold approximately 10%. The sample consisted of peripheral blood. The receptors were gathered from a woman in her seventies with acute or convalescent COVID-19.

V and J are TRBV9 and TRBJ2-3; 10 bases match TRBD2. With 0 bases clipped from V and 2 bases from J, the junction kept 9 bases outside the gene matches. Germline loops: CDR1 SGDLS, CDR2 YYNGEE. The CDR3 is 18 residues long. The CDR3 coding sequence is TGTGCCAGCAGCGTAGACTGGGCTAGCGGGGGCCTCACAGATACGCAGTATTTT. The encoded protein is CASSVDWASGGLTDTQYF.

This clone occurred a few times. The rearrangement links TRBV9 to TRBJ2-2; 9 bases fit TRBD1. CDR3 size: 16 residues. Germline V gene sequence: CDR1 SGDLS, CDR2 YYNGEE. V lost 0 bases, J lost 5 bases, and 5 bases stayed unmatched. The CDR3 coding sequence is TGTGCCAGCAGCGTAGAGTACAGGGGGCTTACCGGGGAGCTGTTTTTT. It encodes CASSVEYRGLTGELFF.

The rearrangement links TRBV30 to TRBJ2-7; a possible D gene is TRBD2 (5 bases). Germline CDR1 is GTSNPN and CDR2 is SVGIG (reference sequence). V dropped 0 bases and J dropped 4 bases, with 10 bases sitting between them. This CDR3 has 13 amino acids. CDR3 amino acids: CAWSVPSRYEQYF. Here the CDR3 DNA reads TGTGCCTGGAGTGTGCCTAGCAGATACGAGCAGTACTTC.

The V call is TRBV28, the J call TRBJ1-5, with TRBD1 identical over 7 bases. Per germline, CDR1 MDHEN and CDR2 SYDVKM. There are 17 residues in the CDR3. V shed 7 bases, J shed 1 base, and the junction held 13 bases outside the gene matches. CDR3 sequence reads: CASNVGEGAPSNQPQHF. The CDR3 DNA reads as TGTGCCAGCAACGTAGGAGAGGGGGCGCCGAGCAATCAGCCCCAGCATTTT. Full variable domain (remainder filled in from reference TRBV28 and TRBJ1-5): DVKVTQSSRYLVKRTGEKVFLECVQDMDHENMFWYRQDPGLGLRLIYFSYDVKMKEKGDIPEGYSVSREKKERFSLILESASTNQTSMYLCASNVGEGAPSNQPQHFGDGTRLSIL.

The CDR3 spells CARSSRTSGGRGTQYF. As DNA, the CDR3 is TGTGCCAGAAGCTCCCGGACTAGCGGGGGGAGGGGGACCCAGTACTTC. The chain recombines TRBV5-3 with TRBJ2-5, with 14 bases lining up with TRBD2. TRBV5-3 is an ORF; its function is uncertain. The CDR3 loop spans 16 amino acids. Germline trimming cut 3 bases from V and 7 bases from J; bases unmatched to any gene: 8.

This sequence joins TRBV7-2 and TRBJ2-1; 10 bases are shared with TRBD2. There are 13 residues in the CDR3. V shed 10 bases, J shed 7 bases, and the junction held 7 bases outside the gene matches. In germline, CDR1 is SGHTA, CDR2 FQGNSA. The CDR3 DNA sequence: TGTGCCACTAAGCGGGAGGGGCGGAATGAGCAGTTCTTC. This sequence encodes CATKREGRNEQFF.

This chain uses TRBV18 with TRBJ2-5, with TRBD1 matching 12 bases. The CDR3 consists of 15 residues. Germline CDR1 KGHSH, CDR2 LQKENI. Trimming cost V 6 bases and J 4 bases; bases outside gene matches: 6. CDR3 in DNA: TGTGCCAGCTCCCCAGGGACAGGGGGCAGAGAGACCCAGTACTTC. This translates into CASSPGTGGRETQYF.

The chain carries TRBV29-1 and TRBJ1-3; a possible D gene is TRBD1 (6 bases). This CDR3 spans 15 amino acids. CDR1 and CDR2 (germline): SQVTM, ANQGSEA. V was shortened by 1 base and J by 1 base, with 11 bases between the two germline ends. CDR3 region: CSVEGEGQSGNTIYF. CDR3 bases: TGCAGCGTTGAAGGGGAAGGACAGTCTGGAAACACCATATATTTT.

The V and J genes are TRBV2 and TRBJ1-4, with D perhaps TRBD1 (6 bases). The ends were cut back, 8 bases at V and 0 bases at J, with 13 bases in the middle. The CDR3 runs 15 residues. Germline CDR1 and CDR2: SNHLY and FYNNEI. The CDR3 spells CASGRGGATNEKLFF. In nucleotides, the CDR3 is TGTGCCAGCGGACGAGGGGGGGCAACTAATGAAAAACTGTTTTTT.

The chain recombines TRBV5-8 with TRBJ1-1; 8 positions agree with TRBD1. This CDR3 spans 14 amino acids. Looked up from germline, CDR1 is SGHTS and CDR2 is YDEGEE. V lost 4 bases to trimming and J lost 2 bases; unmatched junction nucleotides: 4. CDR3 amino acids: CASSPQGGNTEAFF. The CDR3 nucleotides are TGTGCCAGCAGCCCACAGGGGGGAAACACTGAAGCTTTCTTT. The variable domain in full, completed from reference TRBV5-8 and TRBJ1-1, reads EAGVTQSPTHLIKTRGQQATLRCSPISGHTSVYWYQQALGLGLQFLLWYDEGEERNRGNFPPRFSGRQFPNYSSELNVNALELEDSALYLCASSPQGGNTEAFFGQGTRLTVV.

CDR3 in amino acids: CASSLQLAGETQYF. For the CDR3, the DNA is TGTGCCAGCAGCTTACAATTAGCGGGAGAGACCCAGTACTTC. This chain uses TRBV7-6 with TRBJ2-5, with TRBD2 matching over 7 bases. The V gene's germline CDR1 is SGHVS and CDR2 FNYEAQ. This CDR3 is 14 amino acids long. V was clipped by 2 bases and J by 4 bases; unmatched bases: 4. The full variable domain, rest sourced from reference TRBV7-6 and TRBJ2-5, is GAGVSQSPRYKVTKRGQDVALRCDPISGHVSLYWYRQALGQGPEFLTYFNYEAQQDKSGLPNDRFSAERPEGSISTLTIQRTEQRDSAMYRCASSLQLAGETQYFGPGTRLLVL.

This clone has only a few counts. The V gene is TRBV11-2, the J gene TRBJ2-7; D unresolved. Germline CDR1 reads SGHAT; CDR2 reads FQNNGV. The V end lost 5 bases, the J end lost 1 base, and 9 bases lay between the germline ends. The CDR3 covers 13 residues. The CDR3 reads CASSRDTSYEQYF. In DNA, the CDR3 is TGTGCCAGCAGCCGTGACACGTCCTACGAGCAGTACTTC.

The chain combines TRBV7-9 with TRBJ2-5, with TRBD2 matching 9 bases. Germline CDR1 and CDR2: SEHNR and FQNEAQ (reference sequence). CDR3 length: 15 amino acids. J lost 4 bases, V lost 5 bases, and 8 bases had no gene match. In DNA, the CDR3 is TGTGCCAGCAGCCTACGACTAGCGGCGGTAGAGACCCAGTACTTC. Amino acids: CASSLRLAAVETQYF.

This rearrangement joins TRBV28 to TRBJ2-7, with 7 bases fitting TRBD2. The CDR3 is made up of 20 amino acids. J was trimmed by 0 bases and V by 6 bases; bases with no gene match: 23. CDR1 MDHEN and CDR2 SYDVKM come from the germline V gene. As DNA, the CDR3 is TGTGCCAGCAGCTACCCGGGGCCACTAGCGCCAAGTACGGACTCCTACGAGCAGTACTTC. This codes for CASSYPGPLAPSTDSYEQYF.

This chain links TRBV29-1 with TRBJ1-2; the D is unclear. This CDR3 region has 13 residues. The germline V gene encodes CDR1 SQVTM and CDR2 ANQGSEA. V shed 7 bases and J shed 0 bases, with 12 bases lying between them. The CDR3 sequence is CSALTPANYGYTF. The CDR3 DNA follows: TGCAGCGCCTTGACACCTGCTAACTATGGCTACACCTTC.

This chain joins TRBV5-1 and TRBJ1-1; 8 nucleotides align to TRBD1. Germline lookup yields CDR1 SGHRS and CDR2 YFSETQ. The J segment lost 6 bases and the V segment lost 4 bases, leaving 14 bases of the junction unmatched. This CDR3 spans 16 amino acids. The CDR3 is CASSPRQGRGYAEAFF. The CDR3 bases are TGCGCCAGCAGCCCGCGACAGGGGAGAGGATACGCTGAAGCTTTCTTT.

The rearrangement links TRBV9 to TRBJ1-6, with D tentatively TRBD1 (6 bases). In germline, CDR1 is SGDLS, CDR2 YYNGEE. V lost 0 bases, J lost 10 bases, and 17 bases lay in between. The length of the CDR3 is 16 residues. The CDR3 here is CASSVAPGGRDSPLHF. The DNA of the CDR3 is TGTGCCAGCAGCGTAGCCCCCGGGGGGCGCGACTCACCCCTCCACTTT.

This clone was seen only a few times. V is TRBV5-1 and J is TRBJ2-1, with 10 bases matching TRBD2. CDR1 is SGHRS, CDR2 YFSETQ, per germline. The CDR3 sequence is 16 residues long. With 4 bases clipped from V and 13 bases from J, the junction kept 17 bases outside the gene matches. CDR3 loop: CASSRGSGGTFPFQFF. The CDR3 DNA follows: TGCGCCAGCAGCCGGGGTAGCGGGGGGACTTTCCCCTTCCAGTTCTTC.

V gene TRBV24-1 combines with J gene TRBJ1-2; 9 positions agree with TRBD1. Germline V gene sequence: CDR1 KGHDR, CDR2 SFDVKD. J gave up 6 bases and V 3 bases, and 1 base lay outside the gene matches. The CDR3 consists of 13 residues. CDR3 DNA sequence: TGTGCCACCAGTGATCGGACAGGGGATGGCTACACCTTC. Translation: CATSDRTGDGYTF.

The chain couples TRBV7-9 to TRBJ2-6, with D perhaps TRBD1 (5 bases). Trimming cost V 2 bases and J 3 bases, with 11 bases left between them. Germline CDR1 and CDR2: SEHNR and FQNEAQ (reference sequence). The length of the CDR3 is 16 residues. This CDR3 reads CASSLLGPNGANVLTF. The CDR3 bases are TGTGCCAGCAGCTTACTGGGGCCTAATGGGGCCAACGTCCTGACTTTC.

This chain joins TRBV5-1 and TRBJ2-7, with TRBD1 matching over 9 bases. CDR1 is SGHRS, CDR2 YFSETQ, per germline. Trimming removed 1 base from V and 2 bases from J; junction bases left unmatched: 13. This CDR3 comprises 18 residues. The chain's CDR3 is CASSLRVSGDRAPYEQYF. The CDR3 region has the DNA TGCGCCAGCAGCTTGAGGGTGTCCGGGGACAGGGCTCCCTACGAGCAGTACTTC.

This chain joins TRBV27 and TRBJ2-1, with D possibly being TRBD1 (5 bases). The CDR3 consists of 16 residues. V lost 2 bases and J lost 4, with 15 bases in between. Germline CDR1 MNHEY, CDR2 SMNVEV (reference sequence). The CDR3 DNA sequence: TGTGCCAGCAGTTTAGGCTCGACAGTACCGTACAATGAGCAGTTCTTC. This translates into CASSLGSTVPYNEQFF.

The chain has TRBV7-2 and TRBJ1-1, with TRBD1 as a possible D gene (6 bases). V gave up 3 bases and J gave up 5 bases, with 16 bases separating them. Germline-derived CDR1 and CDR2 are SGHTA and FQGNSA. CDR3 length: 15 amino acids. The CDR3 region is CASSFLQGFGTEAFF. The CDR3 nucleotides are TGTGCCAGCAGCTTTCTACAGGGCTTTGGGACTGAAGCTTTCTTT.

The CDR3, as DNA: TGTGCCAGCAGTTTCGGGTCTGGGGCCAACGTCCTGACTTTC. This gives the protein CASSFGSGANVLTF. The chain combines TRBV6-5 with TRBJ2-6; D is uncertain. Germline V gene sequence: CDR1 MNHEY, CDR2 SVGAGI. This CDR3 has 14 residues. The ends were cut back, 4 bases at V and 1 base at J, with 5 bases in the middle.

J is TRBJ1-2 and V is TRBV10-2; maybe TRBD1 (6 bases). This CDR3 comprises 17 residues. Germline V gene sequence: CDR1 WSHSY, CDR2 SAAADI. V was cut by 2 bases and J by 6 bases, with 22 bases left in between. The chain's CDR3 is CASSEGGAGKIRDGYTF. Written as DNA, the CDR3 is TGCGCCAGCAGTGAGGGGGGGGCAGGGAAAATCCGGGATGGCTACACCTTC.

The chain recombines TRBV4-3 with TRBJ2-1, with a weak D call TRBD2 (5 bases). The ends were cut back, 0 bases at V and 6 bases at J, with 12 bases in the middle. Germline CDR1 and CDR2: LGHNA and YSLEER. The CDR3 runs 15 residues. The CDR3 DNA sequence: TGCGCCAGCAGCCAAGACGGGCTAGCCATCAATGAGCAGTTCTTC. Translated: CASSQDGLAINEQFF.

This chain joins TRBV2 and TRBJ2-7; D unresolved. Germline V gives CDR1 SNHLY, CDR2 FYNNEI. This CDR3 is 14 amino acids long. Trimming removed 0 bases at V and 4 bases at J, with 10 bases between. The CDR3 coding sequence is TGTGCCAGCAGTGAAGCGCTTCAAGCTTACGAGCAGTACTTC. Translating it yields CASSEALQAYEQYF. Supplemented by reference TRBV2 and TRBJ2-7, the full variable domain reads EPEVTQTPSHQVTQMGQEVILRCVPISNHLYFYWYRQILGQKVEFLVSFYNNEISEKSEIFDDQFSVERPDGSNFTLKIRSTKLEDSAMYFCASSEALQAYEQYFGPGTRLTVT.

The chain is built from TRBV10-3 and TRBJ1-1, with a tentative D call TRBD1 (5 bases). Germline CDR1 ENHRY, CDR2 SYGVKD. V lost 8 bases to trimming and J lost 4 bases, with 11 bases between them. This CDR3 comprises 12 residues. The CDR3 reads CAIGGEATEAFF. CDR3 sequence (DNA): TGTGCCATCGGGGGGGAGGCCACTGAAGCTTTCTTT.

This sequence joins TRBV6-4 and TRBJ1-2; maybe TRBD1 (6 bases). The germline V and J ends were trimmed by 6 bases and 3 bases, with 11 bases remaining between them. Germline values: CDR1 MRHNA, CDR2 SNTAGT. The CDR3 consists of 13 residues. CDR3 nucleotide sequence: TGTGCCAGCAGCCCGGACAGACACTATGGCTACACCTTC. It yields the protein CASSPDRHYGYTF.